The 29 T cell receptor beta chains presented below share a single source sample, sequenced in a study of control samples from healthy donors and cancer patients (dated by TCRdb to between 2020 and 2021). The library was produced with the immunoSEQ multiplex PCR assay. In its TCRdb copy, this immuneACCESS table keeps in-frame sequences only and misses some clones. Where compared with another copy, unresolved V genes explain less than half of these, and the others have no known cause. This sample gives around 78,000 clones in total; 94% of them show up just once. Around 4.9% of the sample comes from the top ten. Sequenced input: blood. The receptor set was obtained from a young woman in good health.

The chain combines TRBV18 with TRBJ2-3, with TRBD1 matching 8 bases. V shed 3 bases, J shed 3 bases, and the junction held 8 bases outside the gene matches. The CDR3 has 16 residues. Germline CDR1 KGHSH, CDR2 LQKENI. CDR3 sequence (DNA): TGTGCCAGCTCACCTAGGACAGGGCAGGAGACAGATACGCAGTATTTT. This encodes CASSPRTGQETDTQYF.

The chain recombines TRBV7-3 with TRBJ1-3; D not certain. The V gene's germline CDR1 is SGHTA and CDR2 FQGTGA. Trimming shortened V by 1 base and J by 0 bases, and 7 bases separated the two germline ends. CDR3 length equals 15 residues. The CDR3 nucleotides read TGTGCCAGCAGCTTAATAGGGAGCTCTGGAAACACCATATATTTT. Its translation: CASSLIGSSGNTIYF.

The chain recombines TRBV9 with TRBJ2-1; unclear D gene. Per the germline V gene, CDR1 is SGDLS and CDR2 is YYNGEE. Trimming pared 0 bases from V and 0 bases from J, leaving 22 bases between. The CDR3 has 20 residues. CDR3 sequence: CASSVVPGLDPKHSYNEQFF. CDR3 nucleotides: TGTGCCAGCAGCGTAGTTCCCGGGTTAGATCCTAAACACTCCTACAATGAGCAGTTCTTC.

The chain carries TRBV28 and TRBJ1-1, with a weak D call TRBD1 (6 bases). Germline-derived CDR1 and CDR2 are MDHEN and SYDVKM. Between the trimmed V and J ends, which lost 5 bases and 8 bases, there was a span of 9 bases. This CDR3 is 11 amino acids long. The CDR3 protein is CASSADREAFF. DNA for the CDR3: TGTGCCAGCAGTGCGGACAGAGAAGCTTTCTTT. The full variable domain, rest sourced from reference TRBV28 and TRBJ1-1, is DVKVTQSSRYLVKRTGEKVFLECVQDMDHENMFWYRQDPGLGLRLIYFSYDVKMKEKGDIPEGYSVSREKKERFSLILESASTNQTSMYLCASSADREAFFGQGTRLTVV.

This clone was counted once. The gene calls are TRBV2 and TRBJ1-4; D possibly corresponds to TRBD1 (6 bases). CDR3 length: 16 residues. CDR1 and CDR2 from the germline V gene are SNHLY and FYNNEI. Trimming took off 6 bases at V and 4 bases at J, with 18 bases between the two ends. CDR3 sequence: CASRLTGSGGNEKLFF. The CDR3 nucleotides read TGTGCCAGCAGGCTAACAGGGTCTGGCGGTAATGAAAAACTGTTTTTT.

This chain joins TRBV11-2 and TRBJ2-1, with TRBD2 matching over 13 bases. The germline CDR1 and CDR2 sequences are SGHAT and FQNNGV. The CDR3 has 16 residues. Trimming removed 5 bases from V and 6 bases from J; junction bases left unmatched: 7. In DNA, the CDR3 is TGTGCCAGCAGCCCGCAGACTAGCGGGAGGATCAATGAGCAGTTCTTC. It codes for CASSPQTSGRINEQFF.

This sequence joins TRBV28 and TRBJ2-7; TRBD1 might be the D (5 bases). CDR3 length: 15 amino acids. Trimming removed 3 bases at V and 0 bases at J, with 12 bases between. Per germline, CDR1 MDHEN and CDR2 SYDVKM. CDR3 region: CASSLVQGSSYEQYF. The CDR3 DNA follows: TGTGCCAGCAGTTTGGTCCAGGGAAGCTCCTACGAGCAGTACTTC.

This clone was recorded only once. This rearrangement joins TRBV6-6 to TRBJ1-4, with D perhaps matching TRBD1 (5 bases). The germline V gene has CDR1 MNHNY and CDR2 SVGAGI (reference sequence). Trimming removed 10 bases at V and 8 bases at J, with 17 bases between. The CDR3 totals 13 residues. CDR3 coding DNA: TGTGCCACCCACGAACGGCGGGGGGAAAAACTGTTTTTT. Its protein product is CATHERRGEKLFF.

V usage is TRBV6-2 or TRBV6-3 and J usage is TRBJ2-7, with a weak D call TRBD2 (6 bases). Germline CDR1 and CDR2: MNHEY and SVGEGT. V was shortened by 6 bases and J by 4 bases, with 22 bases between the two germline ends. The CDR3 runs 16 residues. The CDR3, as DNA: TGTGCCAGCAGCCACGCCCCGGGACTGGGATTTTACGAGCAGTACTTC. Amino acid sequence: CASSHAPGLGFYEQYF.

The chain employs TRBV21-1 and TRBJ2-7; the listed D gene, TRBD2, was not tested against the DNA. TRBV21-1 is listed as a pseudogene. The CDR3 is 15 residues long. This chain's CDR3 is CASSMTSGSAYEQYF. The CDR3 DNA follows: TGTGCCAGCAGCATGACTAGCGGGAGCGCGTACGAGCAGTACTTC.

The gene calls are TRBV7-2 and TRBJ2-3; D might be TRBD2 (6 bases). The germline gives CDR1 SGHTA, CDR2 FQGNSA. Trimming took 2 bases from V and 3 from J, leaving 15 bases between them. This CDR3 is built from 16 residues. The CDR3 region has the DNA TGTGCCAGCAGCTTATGGGGGGACGAGTGGACAGATACGCAGTATTTT. Residues: CASSLWGDEWTDTQYF.

V and J are TRBV6-6 and TRBJ1-1, with unresolved D. CDR1 MNHNY and CDR2 SVGAGI come from the germline V gene (reference sequence). Trimming removed 7 bases from V and 4 bases from J, with 16 bases in between. The CDR3 covers 14 residues. In DNA form, the CDR3 reads TGTGCCAGCACTCCGACCCACTCCGGCACTGAAGCTTTCTTT. The encoded protein is CASTPTHSGTEAFF.

The genes are TRBV11-3 and TRBJ2-7; TRBD2 is a possible D gene (5 bases). V lost 1 base and J 1 base, leaving 11 bases between the germline ends. The CDR3 extends over 15 amino acids. Germline V gene lookup returns CDR1 SGHNT and CDR2 YENEEA. The CDR3 DNA reads TGTGCCAGCAGCTTAGGTGAGGGCCCATCCTACGAGCAGTACTTC. Translation gives CASSLGEGPSYEQYF.

The V gene is TRBV23-1, the J gene TRBJ1-2, with 8 bases identical to TRBD1. TRBV23-1 has ORF status, its function being uncertain. Trimming at V came to 3 bases and at J to 6 bases, leaving 21 bases not matched to a gene. The CDR3 length is 19 residues. CDR3 bases: TGCGCCAGCAGTCACCTCCCTGAGGACAGGGTAATATCTAGGGATGGCTACACCTTC. This translates into CASSHLPEDRVISRDGYTF.

The rearrangement uses TRBV3-1 (or the pseudogene TRBV3-2) and TRBJ2-1; 16 bases are shared with TRBD2. The CDR3 has 19 residues. CDR1 LGHDT and CDR2 YNNKEL come from the germline V gene (reference sequence). With 2 bases clipped from V and 7 bases from J, the junction kept 11 bases outside the gene matches. Written as DNA, the CDR3 is TGTGCCAGCAGCCAATTCTCCGGGACTAGCGGGAGGGCAAGAAATGAGCAGTTCTTC. Amino acid sequence: CASSQFSGTSGRARNEQFF.

V is TRBV18 and J is TRBJ2-5; D is undetermined. Germline assignment: CDR1 KGHSH and CDR2 LQKENI. Deletions cut 4 bases from V and 3 bases from J, with 6 bases between. The CDR3 runs to 12 residues. The CDR3 bases are TGTGCCAGCTCACGCGATAAAGAGACCCAGTACTTC. This gives the protein CASSRDKETQYF.

In the case of this clone: The same CDR3 also results from other DNA sequences found in this sample. The chain is built from TRBV15 and TRBJ2-2; the D gene is possibly TRBD2 (6 bases). V dropped 9 bases and J dropped 3 bases, with 20 bases sitting between them. There are 16 residues in the CDR3. The V gene's germline CDR1 is LNHNV and CDR2 YYDKDF (reference sequence). CDR3 sequence: CATTGGGRVHTGELFF. For the CDR3, the DNA is TGTGCCACAACCGGGGGTGGCAGGGTTCACACCGGGGAGCTGTTTTTT.

V is TRBV25-1 and J is TRBJ1-1; D is undetermined. Trimming cost V 4 bases and J 5 bases, with 17 bases left between them. The CDR3 runs to 15 residues. From germline, CDR1 is MGHDK and CDR2 SYGVNS. CDR3 residues: CASSVIGWGRTEAFF. The CDR3 DNA follows: TGTGCCAGCAGTGTAATCGGCTGGGGTCGGACTGAAGCTTTCTTT.

This clone showed up just a few times. The J gene is TRBJ2-3, the V gene TRBV5-1; D might be TRBD1 (6 bases). Germline V gene lookup returns CDR1 SGHRS and CDR2 YFSETQ. Trimming took off 3 bases at V and 10 bases at J, with 12 bases between the two ends. There are 12 residues in the CDR3. CDR3 sequence reads: CASSSPKGAQYF. DNA of the CDR3: TGCGCCAGCAGCTCTCCCAAGGGGGCGCAGTATTTT.

The V gene is TRBV27, the J gene TRBJ2-2; no definite D call. CDR3 length: 12 residues. Trimming pared 3 bases from V and 6 bases from J, leaving 5 bases between. Germline assignment: CDR1 MNHEY and CDR2 SMNVEV (reference sequence). The CDR3: CASSLDPGELFF. As DNA, the CDR3 is TGTGCCAGCAGTTTGGACCCCGGGGAGCTGTTTTTT.

V and J are TRBV25-1 and TRBJ1-1; D uncertain. This CDR3 contains 14 residues. V gave up 4 bases and J gave up 3 bases, with 12 bases separating them. Germline lookup yields CDR1 MGHDK and CDR2 SYGVNS. CDR3 nucleotides: TGTGCCAGCAGTGGCCCCCTGGACTACACTGAAGCTTTCTTT. Its translation: CASSGPLDYTEAFF.

The gene calls are TRBV7-9 and TRBJ2-5; D is unclear. Germline V gene data show CDR1 as SEHNR and CDR2 as FQNEAQ (reference sequence). CDR3 length: 14 amino acids. V shed 4 bases and J shed 0 bases, with 9 bases lying between them. For the CDR3, the DNA is TGTGCCAGCAGCTCGACTGTCTACCAAGAGACCCAGTACTTC. Amino acids: CASSSTVYQETQYF.

The chain carries TRBV24-1 and TRBJ1-5, with D unresolved. Germline CDR1 is KGHDR and CDR2 is SFDVKD. V lost 5 bases, J lost 2 bases, and 12 bases lay in between. This CDR3 contains 15 residues. The CDR3 protein is CATSGGERGNQPQHF. The CDR3 DNA reads as TGTGCCACCAGTGGCGGGGAGAGAGGCAATCAGCCCCAGCATTTT.

J is TRBJ2-5 and V is TRBV25-1; 7 bases fit TRBD1. The CDR3 runs to 13 residues. With 2 bases clipped from V and 5 bases from J, the junction kept 2 bases outside the gene matches. Germline V lookup: CDR1 MGHDK, CDR2 SYGVNS. CDR3 region: CASSEIRGETQYF. CDR3 sequence (DNA): TGTGCCAGCAGTGAAATCAGGGGGGAGACCCAGTACTTC.

The J gene is TRBJ1-3, the V gene TRBV7-6; D gene ambiguous. This CDR3 has 15 residues. Trimming removed 1 base at V and 2 bases at J, with 9 bases between. From germline, CDR1 is SGHVS and CDR2 FNYEAQ. CDR3 in amino acids: CASSLDPATGNTIYF. The CDR3 coding sequence is TGTGCCAGCAGCTTAGACCCCGCAACTGGAAACACCATATATTTT.

This sequence joins TRBV19 and TRBJ1-2; 7 nucleotides agree with TRBD1. This CDR3 has 18 residues. J lost 1 base, V lost 6 bases, and 17 bases had no gene match. The V gene's germline CDR1 is LNHDA and CDR2 SQIVND (reference sequence). The CDR3 loop reads CASSTTPPTGRSNYGYTF. The CDR3 DNA follows: TGTGCCAGTAGCACCACCCCCCCGACAGGGAGGAGTAACTATGGCTACACCTTC.

V usage is TRBV27 and J usage is TRBJ1-5; D unclear. The germline V gene has CDR1 MNHEY and CDR2 SMNVEV (reference sequence). This CDR3 spans 16 amino acids. V shed 2 bases and J shed 4 bases, with 15 bases lying between them. CDR3 sequence: CASSLAAGLRNQPQHF. The CDR3 DNA is TGTGCCAGCAGTTTAGCCGCGGGGTTACGAAATCAGCCCCAGCATTTT.

This rearrangement joins TRBV9 to TRBJ2-1, with 10 bases that match TRBD2. V dropped 2 bases and J dropped 9; count of bases not matched to a gene: 8. Per the germline V gene, CDR1 is SGDLS and CDR2 is YYNGEE. This CDR3 has 15 amino acids. The CDR3 nucleotides are TGTGCCAGCAGCGTCCGGCTAGCGGGAGTGGGTGAGCAGTTCTTC. Translating gives CASSVRLAGVGEQFF.

V is TRBV7-8 and J is TRBJ2-7; D not certain. The germline CDR1 and CDR2 sequences are SGHVS and FQNEAQ. This CDR3 comprises 13 residues. Trimming cost V 2 bases and J 6 bases, with 11 bases left between them. In DNA, the CDR3 is TGTGCCAGCAGCTTAAGGGAATCGGCCGAGCAGTACTTC. It encodes CASSLRESAEQYF.